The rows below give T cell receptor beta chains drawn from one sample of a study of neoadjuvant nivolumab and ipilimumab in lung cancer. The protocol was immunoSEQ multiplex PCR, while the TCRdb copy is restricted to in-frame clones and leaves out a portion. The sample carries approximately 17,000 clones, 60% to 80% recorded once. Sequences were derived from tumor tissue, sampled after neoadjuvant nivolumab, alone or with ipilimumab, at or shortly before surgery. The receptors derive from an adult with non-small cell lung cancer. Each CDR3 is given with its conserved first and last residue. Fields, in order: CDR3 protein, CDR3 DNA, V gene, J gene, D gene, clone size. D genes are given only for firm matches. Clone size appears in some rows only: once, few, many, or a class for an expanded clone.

CDR3 protein: CASSYSSGGSTDTQYF
CDR3 DNA: TGTGCCAGCAGTTACTCGAGTGGGGGAAGCACAGATACGCAGTATTTT
V gene: TRBV6-5
J gene: TRBJ2-3
D gene: NA
clone size: NA

CDR3 protein: CASSLGSGAPSYEQYF
CDR3 DNA: TGTGCCAGCAGCTTAGGGTCAGGGGCGCCGTCCTACGAGCAGTACTTC
V gene: TRBV7-9
J gene: TRBJ2-7
D gene: NA
clone size: NA

CDR3 protein: CASAGRTREAFF
CDR3 DNA: TGTGCTAGTGCCGGACGGACCAGGGAAGCTTTCTTT
V gene: TRBV12-5
J gene: TRBJ1-1
D gene: NA
clone size: once

CDR3 protein: CASSSDRGPGNTIYF
CDR3 DNA: TGTGCCAGCAGTTCGGACAGGGGGCCTGGAAACACCATATATTTT
V gene: TRBV6-5
J gene: TRBJ1-3
D gene: TRBD1
clone size: few

CDR3 protein: CASSYGTAQSSYEQYF
CDR3 DNA: TGTGCCAGCAGTTACGGGACAGCTCAGAGCTCCTACGAGCAGTACTTC
V gene: TRBV6-5
J gene: TRBJ2-7
D gene: TRBD1
clone size: NA

CDR3 protein: CASSRDNEKLFF
CDR3 DNA: TGTGCCTCTTCCAGGGATAATGAAAAACTGTTTTTT
V gene: TRBV30
J gene: TRBJ1-4
D gene: NA
clone size: NA

CDR3 protein: CASSPHKTNTEAFF
CDR3 DNA: TGTGCCAGCAGTCCCCATAAAACGAACACTGAAGCTTTCTTT
V gene: TRBV6-5
J gene: TRBJ1-1
D gene: NA
clone size: once

CDR3 protein: CASSAEASSYNEQFF
CDR3 DNA: TGTGCCAGCAGCGCAGAAGCAAGCTCCTACAATGAGCAGTTCTTC
V gene: TRBV9
J gene: TRBJ2-1
D gene: NA
clone size: NA

CDR3 protein: CASSRTPDRNTEAFF
CDR3 DNA: TGTGCCAGCAGTCGAACCCCGGACAGGAACACTGAAGCTTTCTTT
V gene: TRBV27
J gene: TRBJ1-1
D gene: NA
clone size: NA

CDR3 protein: CASSDGTDWGTEAFF
CDR3 DNA: TGCGCCAGCAGCGATGGGACCGACTGGGGCACTGAAGCTTTCTTT
V gene: TRBV10-2
J gene: TRBJ1-1
D gene: NA
clone size: NA

CDR3 protein: CASSYAGGGPETQYF
CDR3 DNA: TGTGCCAGCAGTTACGCTGGAGGAGGTCCGGAGACCCAGTACTTC
V gene: TRBV6-9
J gene: TRBJ2-5
D gene: NA
clone size: few

CDR3 protein: CASSLGPDRGLDYTF
CDR3 DNA: TGTGCCAGCAGCTTAGGCCCAGACAGGGGGCTAGACTACACCTTC
V gene: TRBV7-3
J gene: TRBJ1-2
D gene: TRBD1
clone size: NA

CDR3 protein: CASSLEGNTGELFF
CDR3 DNA: TGTGCCAGCAGCTTGGAAGGCAACACCGGGGAGCTGTTTTTT
V gene: TRBV5-4
J gene: TRBJ2-2
D gene: NA
clone size: NA

CDR3 protein: CASSLSPPLTEAFF
CDR3 DNA: TGTGCCAGCAGTTTATCACCCCCCCTTACTGAAGCTTTCTTT
V gene: TRBV27
J gene: TRBJ1-1
D gene: NA
clone size: NA

CDR3 protein: CASSLAAYPYEQYF
CDR3 DNA: TGTGCCAGTAGTCTAGCGGCGTACCCCTACGAGCAGTACTTC
V gene: TRBV19
J gene: TRBJ2-7
D gene: TRBD2
clone size: once

CDR3 protein: CAWSRGRGHTDTQYF
CDR3 DNA: TGTGCCTGGAGTCGGGGGAGGGGGCACACAGATACGCAGTATTTT
V gene: TRBV30
J gene: TRBJ2-3
D gene: NA
clone size: NA

CDR3 protein: CASSQAVLNTEAFF
CDR3 DNA: TGCGCCAGCAGCCAAGCCGTCCTAAACACTGAAGCTTTCTTT
V gene: TRBV4-3
J gene: TRBJ1-1
D gene: NA
clone size: NA

CDR3 protein: CASSIAAQGVAEAFF
CDR3 DNA: TGTGCCAGTAGTATAGCCGCTCAGGGGGTAGCTGAAGCTTTCTTT
V gene: TRBV19
J gene: TRBJ1-1
D gene: TRBD1
clone size: NA

CDR3 protein: CASSLSLVGTGNTIYF
CDR3 DNA: TGTGCCAGCAGTCTTTCACTAGTCGGGACAGGGAACACCATATATTTT
V gene: TRBV5-5
J gene: TRBJ1-3
D gene: TRBD1
clone size: NA

CDR3 protein: CASGTGDEASPLHF
CDR3 DNA: TGTGCCAGCGGGACAGGGGATGAGGCTTCACCCCTCCACTTT
V gene: TRBV2
J gene: TRBJ1-6
D gene: TRBD1
clone size: once

CDR3 protein: CATSNLKEGVLNYNEQFF
CDR3 DNA: TGTGCCACCAGCAACCTGAAAGAAGGGGTCCTCAACTACAATGAGCAGTTCTTC
V gene: TRBV15
J gene: TRBJ2-1
D gene: NA
clone size: NA

CDR3 protein: CASSQGGYNSPLHF
CDR3 DNA: TGTGCCAGCAGCCAAGGGGGGTATAATTCACCCCTCCACTTT
V gene: TRBV14
J gene: TRBJ1-6
D gene: NA
clone size: NA

CDR3 protein: CASSTEDRAGYTF
CDR3 DNA: TGTGCCAGTTCCACGGAGGACAGGGCTGGCTACACCTTC
V gene: TRBV28
J gene: TRBJ1-2
D gene: TRBD1
clone size: NA

CDR3 protein: CASSFYGEKLFF
CDR3 DNA: TGTGCCAGCAGTTTTTACGGGGAAAAACTGTTTTTT
V gene: TRBV27
J gene: TRBJ1-4
D gene: NA
clone size: NA

CDR3 protein: CASRRGTDEQYF
CDR3 DNA: TGTGCCAGTCGCAGGGGGACGGACGAGCAGTACTTC
V gene: TRBV6-5
J gene: TRBJ2-7
D gene: TRBD1
clone size: NA

CDR3 protein: CSVASGGTDTQYF
CDR3 DNA: TGCAGCGTTGCCTCAGGGGGCACAGATACGCAGTATTTT
V gene: TRBV29-1
J gene: TRBJ2-3
D gene: NA
clone size: once

CDR3 protein: CASSLDLNYGYTF
CDR3 DNA: TGTGCCAGCAGCTTGGATCTGAACTATGGCTACACCTTC
V gene: TRBV4-2
J gene: TRBJ1-2
D gene: NA
clone size: NA

CDR3 protein: CASSVDTGFLSGNTIYF
CDR3 DNA: TGTGCCAGCAGCGTAGATACAGGGTTCTTATCTGGAAACACCATATATTTT
V gene: TRBV9
J gene: TRBJ1-3
D gene: NA
clone size: NA

CDR3 protein: CASSRDSGRNTIYF
CDR3 DNA: TGTGCCAGCAGTCGCGACTCTGGCCGGAACACCATATATTTT
V gene: TRBV6-5
J gene: TRBJ1-3
D gene: NA
clone size: NA

CDR3 protein: CASSLQGGSYEQYF
CDR3 DNA: TGTGCCAGCTCCCTCCAGGGGGGCTCCTACGAGCAGTACTTC
V gene: TRBV18
J gene: TRBJ2-7
D gene: NA
clone size: once

CDR3 protein: CASINRDNYEQYF
CDR3 DNA: TGTGCCAGCATCAACCGGGACAACTACGAGCAGTACTTC
V gene: TRBV11-2
J gene: TRBJ2-7
D gene: NA
clone size: NA

CDR3 protein: CASSAGGVNEKLFF
CDR3 DNA: TGTGCCAGCAGTGCCGGGGGAGTTAATGAAAAACTGTTTTTT
V gene: TRBV2
J gene: TRBJ1-4
D gene: NA
clone size: NA

CDR3 protein: CASSLVASSDGYTF
CDR3 DNA: TGTGCCAGCAGCTTAGTAGCGTCCTCGGATGGCTACACCTTC
V gene: TRBV11-2
J gene: TRBJ1-2
D gene: NA
clone size: NA

CDR3 protein: CASSLDPTRDTEAFF
CDR3 DNA: TGCGCCAGCAGCTTGGACCCCACCAGGGACACTGAAGCTTTCTTT
V gene: TRBV5-1
J gene: TRBJ1-1
D gene: NA
clone size: NA

CDR3 protein: CASSQDSGFNTGELFF
CDR3 DNA: TGTGCCAGCAGCCAAGATTCTGGTTTTAACACCGGGGAGCTGTTTTTT
V gene: TRBV4-2
J gene: TRBJ2-2
D gene: NA
clone size: once

CDR3 protein: CASKGTGAGELFF
CDR3 DNA: TGCGCCAGCAAAGGGACAGGGGCCGGGGAGCTGTTTTTT
V gene: TRBV10-2
J gene: TRBJ2-2
D gene: TRBD1
clone size: few

CDR3 protein: CASSLLARGVETQYF
CDR3 DNA: TGTGCCAGCAGCTTGTTAGCTAGGGGTGTAGAGACCCAGTACTTC
V gene: TRBV7-8
J gene: TRBJ2-5
D gene: NA
clone size: NA

CDR3 protein: CASRQGQDKAFF
CDR3 DNA: TGTGCCAGCAGACAGGGACAGGACAAAGCTTTCTTT
V gene: TRBV6-6
J gene: TRBJ1-1
D gene: TRBD1
clone size: NA

CDR3 protein: CASSDLPMNEQFF
CDR3 DNA: TGTGCCAGCAGTGACCTGCCCATGAATGAGCAGTTCTTC
V gene: TRBV2
J gene: TRBJ2-1
D gene: NA
clone size: NA

CDR3 protein: CASSPLRQRDTGELFF
CDR3 DNA: TGTGCCAGCAGCCCCCTAAGGCAGAGGGACACCGGGGAGCTGTTTTTT
V gene: TRBV7-9
J gene: TRBJ2-2
D gene: NA
clone size: NA

CDR3 protein: CASSPIGREQYF
CDR3 DNA: TGTGCCAGCTCACCAATCGGACGGGAGCAGTACTTC
V gene: TRBV18
J gene: TRBJ2-7
D gene: NA
clone size: NA

CDR3 protein: CASNSPDGDNEQFF
CDR3 DNA: TGCGCCAGCAACTCTCCCGACGGAGACAATGAGCAGTTCTTC
V gene: TRBV5-1
J gene: TRBJ2-1
D gene: NA
clone size: NA

CDR3 protein: CASSLGATNTEAFF
CDR3 DNA: TGTGCCAGCAGCTTGGGGGCTACGAACACTGAAGCTTTCTTT
V gene: TRBV5-4
J gene: TRBJ1-1
D gene: NA
clone size: NA

CDR3 protein: CASSEGRDRVIMAKNIQYF
CDR3 DNA: TGTGCCAGCAGTGAAGGCCGGGACAGGGTGATAATGGCCAAAAACATTCAGTACTTC
V gene: TRBV2
J gene: TRBJ2-4
D gene: TRBD1
clone size: NA

CDR3 protein: CASSPGGLAGGEQYF
CDR3 DNA: TGCGCCAGCAGCCCTGGCGGGCTAGCGGGGGGGGAGCAGTACTTC
V gene: TRBV5-1
J gene: TRBJ2-7
D gene: TRBD2
clone size: NA

CDR3 protein: CASEGPGSNQPQHF
CDR3 DNA: TGTGCCAGTGAGGGGCCAGGGAGCAATCAGCCCCAGCATTTT
V gene: TRBV6-1
J gene: TRBJ1-5
D gene: NA
clone size: NA

CDR3 protein: CASSSSGGNTEAFF
CDR3 DNA: TGCGCCAGCAGCTCGTCAGGGGGCAACACTGAAGCTTTCTTT
V gene: TRBV5-1
J gene: TRBJ1-1
D gene: TRBD1
clone size: NA

CDR3 protein: CASSFQGRAYNEQFF
CDR3 DNA: TGTGCCAGCAGCTTTCAGGGTCGCGCCTACAATGAGCAGTTCTTC
V gene: TRBV7-8
J gene: TRBJ2-1
D gene: NA
clone size: NA

CDR3 protein: CASSLGAGGARNTEAFF
CDR3 DNA: TGTGCCAGCAGCTTAGGGGCAGGGGGCGCGCGGAACACTGAAGCTTTCTTT
V gene: TRBV7-9
J gene: TRBJ1-1
D gene: TRBD1
clone size: NA

CDR3 protein: CSVADGTYEQYF
CDR3 DNA: TGCAGCGTTGCTGACGGTACCTACGAGCAGTACTTC
V gene: TRBV29-1
J gene: TRBJ2-7
D gene: NA
clone size: NA

CDR3 protein: CASSLSTSGGTDTQYF
CDR3 DNA: TGTGCCAGCAGCTTATCGACTAGCGGGGGCACAGATACGCAGTATTTT
V gene: TRBV11-2
J gene: TRBJ2-3
D gene: TRBD2
clone size: NA

CDR3 protein: CASSPRDVSPLHF
CDR3 DNA: TGTGCCAGCAGCCCCAGGGATGTGTCACCCCTCCACTTT
V gene: TRBV7-9
J gene: TRBJ1-6
D gene: NA
clone size: NA

CDR3 protein: CASSVEETQYF
CDR3 DNA: TGTGCCAGCAGCGTGGAGGAGACCCAGTACTTC
V gene: TRBV9
J gene: TRBJ2-5
D gene: NA
clone size: NA

CDR3 protein: CASSRDSGVPNTEAFF
CDR3 DNA: TGTGCCAGCAGTCGGGACTCAGGAGTCCCTAACACTGAAGCTTTCTTT
V gene: TRBV5-6
J gene: TRBJ1-1
D gene: NA
clone size: NA

CDR3 protein: CASSLDLSRGYGYTF
CDR3 DNA: TGTGCCAGCAGCTTAGATCTTTCCAGGGGCTATGGCTACACCTTC
V gene: TRBV7-2
J gene: TRBJ1-2
D gene: NA
clone size: NA

CDR3 protein: CASSPSRSEPQHF
CDR3 DNA: TGTGCCAGCAGCCCCTCCCGATCGGAGCCCCAGCATTTT
V gene: TRBV7-2
J gene: TRBJ1-5
D gene: NA
clone size: once